This T cell receptor beta chain comes out of a study of cytomegalovirus exposure and HLA in healthy donors. This CDR3 is built from 13 residues. Between the trimmed V and J ends, which lost 8 bases and 0 bases, there was a span of 7 bases. Germline assignment: CDR1 MNHNY and CDR2 SVGAGI (reference sequence). Researchers ran the PCR with 60 Vbeta and 13 Jbeta primers. Libraries were prepared by immunoSEQ multiplex PCR; TCRdb keeps only in-frame clonotypes and omits some of them. The table shows about 160,000 clones, with more than 60% occurring only once. This clone turned up a few times. Sequencing was performed on PBMCs. The chain employs TRBV6-6 and TRBJ1-4; no clear D. This TCR came from a man aged 40-49 years in good health and CMV-seronegative. The CDR3 bases are TGTGCCAGCGGGCCAGCAACTAATGAAAAACTGTTTTTT. Its protein product is CASGPATNEKLFF.